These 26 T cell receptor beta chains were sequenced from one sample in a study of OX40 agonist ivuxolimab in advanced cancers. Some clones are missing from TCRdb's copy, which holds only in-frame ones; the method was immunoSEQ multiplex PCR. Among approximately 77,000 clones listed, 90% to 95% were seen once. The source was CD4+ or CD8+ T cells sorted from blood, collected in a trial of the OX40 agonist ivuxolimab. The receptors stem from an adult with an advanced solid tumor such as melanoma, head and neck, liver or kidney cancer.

Here the CDR3 DNA reads TGCGCCAGCAGTCCTGGACTAGCGAAGATCAATGAGCAGTTCTTC. Protein product: CASSPGLAKINEQFF. The gene calls are TRBV10-1 and TRBJ2-1; 9 bases line up with TRBD2. Germline CDR1 WNHNN, CDR2 SYGVQD (reference sequence). V gave up 5 bases and J gave up 6 bases; unmatched junction bases: 8. This CDR3 has 15 residues.

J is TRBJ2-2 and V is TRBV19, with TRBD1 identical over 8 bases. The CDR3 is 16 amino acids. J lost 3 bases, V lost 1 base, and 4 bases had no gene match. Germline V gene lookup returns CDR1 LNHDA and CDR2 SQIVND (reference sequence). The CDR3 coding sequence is TGTGCCAGTAGTATAGTCCGGACAGGGTACACCGGGGAGCTGTTTTTT. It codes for CASSIVRTGYTGELFF.

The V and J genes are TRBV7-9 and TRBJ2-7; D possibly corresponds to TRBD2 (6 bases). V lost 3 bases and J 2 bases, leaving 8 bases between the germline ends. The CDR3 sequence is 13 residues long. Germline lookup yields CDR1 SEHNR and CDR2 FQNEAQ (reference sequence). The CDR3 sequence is CASSLGGTYEQYF. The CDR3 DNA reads TGTGCCAGCAGCTTGGGGGGAACCTACGAGCAGTACTTC.

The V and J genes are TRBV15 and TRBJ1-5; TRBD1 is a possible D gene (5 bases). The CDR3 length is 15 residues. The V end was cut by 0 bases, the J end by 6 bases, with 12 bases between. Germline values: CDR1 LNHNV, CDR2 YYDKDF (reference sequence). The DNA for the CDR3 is TGTGCCACCAGCAGAGAGGGGGTTCAGGCTCAGCCCCAGCATTTT. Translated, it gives CATSREGVQAQPQHF.

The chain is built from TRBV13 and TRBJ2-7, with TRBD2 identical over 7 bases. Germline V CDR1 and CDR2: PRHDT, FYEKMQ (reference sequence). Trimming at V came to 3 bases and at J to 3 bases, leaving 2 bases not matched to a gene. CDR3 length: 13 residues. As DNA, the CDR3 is TGTGCCAGCAGCTTGGGCGGGAGCTACGAGCAGTACTTC. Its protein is CASSLGGSYEQYF. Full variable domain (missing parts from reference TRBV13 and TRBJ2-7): AAGVIQSPRHLIKEKRETATLKCYPIPRHDTVYWYQQGPGQDPQFLISFYEKMQSDKGSIPDRFSAQQFSDYHSELNMSSLELGDSALYFCASSLGGSYEQYFGPGTRLTVT.

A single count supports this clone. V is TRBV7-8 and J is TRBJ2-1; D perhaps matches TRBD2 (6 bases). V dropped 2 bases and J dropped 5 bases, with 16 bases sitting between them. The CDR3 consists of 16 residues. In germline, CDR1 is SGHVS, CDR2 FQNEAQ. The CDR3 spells CASSLSLLAQNNEQFF. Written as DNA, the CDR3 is TGTGCCAGCAGCTTATCCCTGCTAGCGCAAAACAATGAGCAGTTCTTC.

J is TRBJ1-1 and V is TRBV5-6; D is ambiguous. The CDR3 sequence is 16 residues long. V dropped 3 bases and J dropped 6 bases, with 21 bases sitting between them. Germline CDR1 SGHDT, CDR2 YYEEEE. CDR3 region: CASSYTMGLGDSEAFF. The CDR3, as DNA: TGTGCCAGCAGCTACACCATGGGCTTAGGAGACTCTGAAGCTTTCTTT.

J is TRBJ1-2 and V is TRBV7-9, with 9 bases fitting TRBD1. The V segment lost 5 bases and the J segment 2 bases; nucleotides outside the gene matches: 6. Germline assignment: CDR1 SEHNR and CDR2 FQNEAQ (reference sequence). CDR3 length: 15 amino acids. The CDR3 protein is CASSPPGTGNYGYTF. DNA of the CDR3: TGTGCCAGCAGCCCGCCCGGGACAGGGAACTATGGCTACACCTTC.

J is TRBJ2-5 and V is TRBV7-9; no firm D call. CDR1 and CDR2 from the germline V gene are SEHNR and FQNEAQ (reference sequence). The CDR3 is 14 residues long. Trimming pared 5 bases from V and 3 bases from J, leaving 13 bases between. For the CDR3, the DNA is TGTGCCAGCAGCCGGTCGTCGATGAAAGAGACCCAGTACTTC. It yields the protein CASSRSSMKETQYF.

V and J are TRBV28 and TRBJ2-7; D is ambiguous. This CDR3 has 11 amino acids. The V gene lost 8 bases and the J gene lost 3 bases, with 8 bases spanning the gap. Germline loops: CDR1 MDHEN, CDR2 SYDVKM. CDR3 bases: TGTGCCAGCGGCATAGACTACGAGCAGTACTTC. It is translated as CASGIDYEQYF.

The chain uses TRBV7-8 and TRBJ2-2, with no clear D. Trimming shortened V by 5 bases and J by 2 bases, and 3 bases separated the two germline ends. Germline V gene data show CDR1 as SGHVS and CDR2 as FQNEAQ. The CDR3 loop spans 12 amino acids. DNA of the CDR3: TGTGCCAGCAGCCTCAACACCGGGGAGCTGTTTTTT. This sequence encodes CASSLNTGELFF.

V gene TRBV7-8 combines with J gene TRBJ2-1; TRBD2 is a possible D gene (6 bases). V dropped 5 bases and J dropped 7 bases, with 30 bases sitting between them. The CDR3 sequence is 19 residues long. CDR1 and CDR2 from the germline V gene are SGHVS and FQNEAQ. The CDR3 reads CASSPISSAGLLLGNEQFF. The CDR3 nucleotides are TGTGCCAGCAGCCCAATTTCAAGCGCGGGGCTACTCCTGGGGAATGAGCAGTTCTTC. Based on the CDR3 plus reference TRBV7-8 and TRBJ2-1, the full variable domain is GAGVSQSPRYKVAKRGQDVALRCDPISGHVSLFWYQQALGQGPEFLTYFQNEAQLDKSGLPSDRFFAERPEGSVSTLKIQRTQQEDSAVYLCASSPISSAGLLLGNEQFFGPGTRLTVL.

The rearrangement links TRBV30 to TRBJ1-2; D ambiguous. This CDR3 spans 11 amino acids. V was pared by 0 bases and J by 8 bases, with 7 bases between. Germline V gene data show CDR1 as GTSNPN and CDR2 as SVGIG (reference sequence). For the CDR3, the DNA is TGTGCCTGGAGTGTATCCGTCGGCTACACCTTC. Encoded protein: CAWSVSVGYTF.

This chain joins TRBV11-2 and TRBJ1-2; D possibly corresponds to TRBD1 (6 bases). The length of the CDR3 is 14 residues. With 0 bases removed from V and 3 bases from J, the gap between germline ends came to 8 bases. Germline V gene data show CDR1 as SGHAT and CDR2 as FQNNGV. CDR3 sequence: CASSLEGGYYGYTF. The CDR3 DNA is TGTGCCAGCAGCTTAGAAGGGGGATACTATGGCTACACCTTC.

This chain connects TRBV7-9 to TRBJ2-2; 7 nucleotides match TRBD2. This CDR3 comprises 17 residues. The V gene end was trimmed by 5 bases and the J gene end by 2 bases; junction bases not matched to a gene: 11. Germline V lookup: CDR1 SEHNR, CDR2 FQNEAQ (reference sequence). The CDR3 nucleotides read TGTGCCAGCAGCCCCGTCAATATGGGACTAAACACCGGGGAGCTGTTTTTT. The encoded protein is CASSPVNMGLNTGELFF.

Here the CDR3 reads CAWSLGNTGELFF. In nucleotides, the CDR3 is TGTGCCTGGAGTCTCGGGAACACCGGGGAGCTGTTTTTT. V gene TRBV30 combines with J gene TRBJ2-2; no reliable D call. V was clipped by 2 bases and J by 1 base, with 5 bases between them. In germline, CDR1 is GTSNPN, CDR2 SVGIG (reference sequence). The CDR3 contains 13 residues.

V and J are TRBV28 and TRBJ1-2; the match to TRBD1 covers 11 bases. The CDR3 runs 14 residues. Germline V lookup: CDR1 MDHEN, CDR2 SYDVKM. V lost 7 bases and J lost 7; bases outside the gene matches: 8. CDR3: CASTLDRGRGGYTF. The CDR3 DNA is TGTGCCAGCACCCTGGACAGGGGGCGCGGTGGCTACACCTTC.

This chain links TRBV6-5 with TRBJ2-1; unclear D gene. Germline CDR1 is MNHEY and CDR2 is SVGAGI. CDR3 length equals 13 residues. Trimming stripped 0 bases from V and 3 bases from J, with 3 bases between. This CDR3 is CASSYSNYNEQFF. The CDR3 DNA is TGTGCCAGCAGTTACTCGAACTACAATGAGCAGTTCTTC.

CDR3 loop: CASSLSPYDRDGGNTIYF. CDR3 DNA: TGTGCCAGCAGTTTATCCCCTTATGACAGGGATGGTGGAAACACCATATATTTT. The chain links TRBV28 to TRBJ1-3, with 7 bases aligning to TRBD1. The CDR3 covers 18 residues. Germline assignment: CDR1 MDHEN and CDR2 SYDVKM. After removal of 1 base from V and 3 bases from J, the junction contained 12 bases not matched to a gene.

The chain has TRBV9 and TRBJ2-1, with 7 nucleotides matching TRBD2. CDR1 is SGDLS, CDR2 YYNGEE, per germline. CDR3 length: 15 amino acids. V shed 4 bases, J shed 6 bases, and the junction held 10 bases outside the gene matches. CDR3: CASSLSGVPINEQFF. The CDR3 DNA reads TGTGCCAGCAGCCTGAGCGGGGTCCCCATCAATGAGCAGTTCTTC.

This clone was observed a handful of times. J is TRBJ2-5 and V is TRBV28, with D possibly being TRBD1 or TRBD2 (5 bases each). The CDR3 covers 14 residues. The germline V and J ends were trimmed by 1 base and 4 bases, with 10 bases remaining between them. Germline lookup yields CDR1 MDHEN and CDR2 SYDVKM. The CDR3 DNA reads TGTGCCAGCAGTTTATACGAGGGGCTAGAGACCCAGTACTTC. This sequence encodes CASSLYEGLETQYF.

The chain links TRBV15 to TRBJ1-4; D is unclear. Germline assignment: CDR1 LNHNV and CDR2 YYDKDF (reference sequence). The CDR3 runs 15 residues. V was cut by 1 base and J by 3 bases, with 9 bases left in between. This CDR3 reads CATSRAVAANEKLFF. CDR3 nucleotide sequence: TGTGCCACCAGCAGAGCCGTGGCTGCTAATGAAAAACTGTTTTTT.

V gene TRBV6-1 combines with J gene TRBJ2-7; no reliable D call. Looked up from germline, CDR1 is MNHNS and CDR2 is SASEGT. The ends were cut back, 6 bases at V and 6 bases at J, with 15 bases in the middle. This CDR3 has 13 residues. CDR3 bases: TGTGCCAGCAGCCCCCGGACCCGCGGCGAGCAGTACTTC. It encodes CASSPRTRGEQYF.

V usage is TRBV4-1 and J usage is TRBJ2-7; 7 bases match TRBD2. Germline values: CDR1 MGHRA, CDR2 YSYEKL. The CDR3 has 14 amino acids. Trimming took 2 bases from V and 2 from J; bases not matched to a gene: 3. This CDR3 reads CASSQLAATYEQYF. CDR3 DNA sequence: TGCGCCAGCAGCCAACTAGCGGCCACCTACGAGCAGTACTTC.

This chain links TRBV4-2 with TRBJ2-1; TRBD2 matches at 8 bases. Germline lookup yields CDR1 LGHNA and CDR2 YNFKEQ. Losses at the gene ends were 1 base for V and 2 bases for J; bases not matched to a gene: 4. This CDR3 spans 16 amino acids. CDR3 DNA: TGTGCCAGCAGCCAAGCAGCGGGAGCGGCCTACAATGAGCAGTTCTTC. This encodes CASSQAAGAAYNEQFF.

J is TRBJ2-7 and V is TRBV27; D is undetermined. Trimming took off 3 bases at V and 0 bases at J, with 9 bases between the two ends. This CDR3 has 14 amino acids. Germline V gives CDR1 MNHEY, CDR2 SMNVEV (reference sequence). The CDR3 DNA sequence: TGTGCCAGCAGTTTTGGACGGACCTCCTACGAGCAGTACTTC. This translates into CASSFGRTSYEQYF.